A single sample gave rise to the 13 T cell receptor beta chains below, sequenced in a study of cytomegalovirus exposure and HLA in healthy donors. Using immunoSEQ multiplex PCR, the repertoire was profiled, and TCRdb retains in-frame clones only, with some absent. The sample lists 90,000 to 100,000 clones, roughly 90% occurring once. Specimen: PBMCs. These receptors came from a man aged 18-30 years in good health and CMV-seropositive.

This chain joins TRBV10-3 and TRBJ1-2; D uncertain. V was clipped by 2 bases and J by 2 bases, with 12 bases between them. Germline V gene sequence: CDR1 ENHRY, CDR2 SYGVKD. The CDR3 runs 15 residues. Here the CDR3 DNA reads TGTGCCATCAGTGAGGGACCACCGGGAAACTATGGCTACACCTTC. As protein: CAISEGPPGNYGYTF.

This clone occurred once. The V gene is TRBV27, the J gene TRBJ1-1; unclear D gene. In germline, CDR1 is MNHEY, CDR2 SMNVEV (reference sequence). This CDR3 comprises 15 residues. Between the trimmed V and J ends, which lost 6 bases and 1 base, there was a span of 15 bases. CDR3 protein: CASSQTSGGNTEAFF. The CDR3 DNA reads TGTGCCAGCAGCCAAACTAGTGGAGGGAACACTGAAGCTTTCTTT.

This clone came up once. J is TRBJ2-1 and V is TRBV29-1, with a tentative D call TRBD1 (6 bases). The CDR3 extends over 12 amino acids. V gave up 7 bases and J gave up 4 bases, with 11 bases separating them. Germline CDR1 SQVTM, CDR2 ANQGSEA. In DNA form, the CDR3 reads TGCAGCGACAGGGACGGTTACAATGAGCAGTTCTTC. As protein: CSDRDGYNEQFF.

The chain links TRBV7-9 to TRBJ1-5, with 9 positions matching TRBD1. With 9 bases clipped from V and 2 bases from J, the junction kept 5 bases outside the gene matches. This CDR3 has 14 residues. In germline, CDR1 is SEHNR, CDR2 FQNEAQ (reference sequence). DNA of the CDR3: TGTGCCAGTGCCACAGGGGGCGGCAATCAGCCCCAGCATTTT. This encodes CASATGGGNQPQHF.

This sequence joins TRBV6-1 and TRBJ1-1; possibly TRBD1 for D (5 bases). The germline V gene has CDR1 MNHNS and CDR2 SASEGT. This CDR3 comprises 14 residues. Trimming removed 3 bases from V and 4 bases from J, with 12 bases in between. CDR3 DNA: TGTGCCAGCAGTGACGCAGGGTCGGGCACTGAAGCTTTCTTT. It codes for CASSDAGSGTEAFF.

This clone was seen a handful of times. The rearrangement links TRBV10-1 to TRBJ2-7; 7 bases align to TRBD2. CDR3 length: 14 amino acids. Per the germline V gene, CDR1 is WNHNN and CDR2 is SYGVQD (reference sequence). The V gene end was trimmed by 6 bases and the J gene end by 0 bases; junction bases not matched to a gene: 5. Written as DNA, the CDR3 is TGCGCCAGCAGCGGGGGGAAAGGCTCCTACGAGCAGTACTTC. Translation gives CASSGGKGSYEQYF.

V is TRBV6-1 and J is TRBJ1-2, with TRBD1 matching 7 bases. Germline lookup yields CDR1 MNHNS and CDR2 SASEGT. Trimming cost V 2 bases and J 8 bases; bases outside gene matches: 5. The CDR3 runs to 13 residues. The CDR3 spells CASSESQGVGYTF. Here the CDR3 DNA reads TGTGCCAGCAGTGAAAGCCAGGGGGTCGGCTACACCTTC.

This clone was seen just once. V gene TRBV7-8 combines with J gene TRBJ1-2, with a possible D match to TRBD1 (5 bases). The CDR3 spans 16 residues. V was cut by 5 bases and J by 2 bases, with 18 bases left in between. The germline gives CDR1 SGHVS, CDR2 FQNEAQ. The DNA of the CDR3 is TGTGCCAGCAGCATAGGGACTCCTAGAGCCAACTATGGCTACACCTTC. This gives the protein CASSIGTPRANYGYTF.

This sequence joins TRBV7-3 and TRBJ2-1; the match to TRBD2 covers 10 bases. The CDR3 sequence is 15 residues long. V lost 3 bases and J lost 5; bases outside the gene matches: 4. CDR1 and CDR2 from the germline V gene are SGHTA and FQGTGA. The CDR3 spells CASSFGLAANNEQFF. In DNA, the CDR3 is TGTGCCAGCAGCTTTGGACTAGCGGCGAACAATGAGCAGTTCTTC.

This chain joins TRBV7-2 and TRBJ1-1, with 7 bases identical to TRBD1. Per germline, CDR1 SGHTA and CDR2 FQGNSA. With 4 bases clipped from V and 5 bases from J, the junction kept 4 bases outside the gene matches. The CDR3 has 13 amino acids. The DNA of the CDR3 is TGTGCCAGCAGCTATACAGGGGTGACTGAAGCTTTCTTT. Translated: CASSYTGVTEAFF.

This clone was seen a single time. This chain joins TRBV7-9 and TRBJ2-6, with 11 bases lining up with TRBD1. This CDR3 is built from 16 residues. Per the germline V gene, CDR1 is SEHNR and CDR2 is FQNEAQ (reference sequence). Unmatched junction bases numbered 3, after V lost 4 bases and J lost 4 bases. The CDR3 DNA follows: TGTGCCAGCAGCTGGGACAGGGGGACCGGGGCCAACGTCCTGACTTTC. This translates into CASSWDRGTGANVLTF.

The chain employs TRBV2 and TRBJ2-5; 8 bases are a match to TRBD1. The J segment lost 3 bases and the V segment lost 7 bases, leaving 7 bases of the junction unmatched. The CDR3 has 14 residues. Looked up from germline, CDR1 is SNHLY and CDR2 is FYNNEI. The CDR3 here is CASNPVTGEETQYF. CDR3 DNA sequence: TGTGCCAGCAATCCCGTGACAGGGGAAGAGACCCAGTACTTC.

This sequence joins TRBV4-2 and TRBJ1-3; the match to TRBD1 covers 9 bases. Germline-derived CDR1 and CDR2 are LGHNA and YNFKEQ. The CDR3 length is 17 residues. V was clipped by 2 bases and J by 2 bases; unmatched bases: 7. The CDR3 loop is CASSQNPRDRAGNTIYF. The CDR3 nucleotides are TGTGCCAGCAGCCAAAATCCCCGGGACAGGGCTGGAAACACCATATATTTT.